The clone carrying this TCR beta chain was seen once. This CDR3 region has 16 residues. The junction had 10 bases not matched to a gene; V was cut back by 2 bases and J by 4 bases. CDR1 is MGHDK and CDR2 is SYGVNS in the germline V gene. The method was immunoSEQ multiplex PCR; TCRdb's version includes in-frame clones alone and lacks a portion of them. The table lists about 150,000 clones, 90% of them singletons, with about 1% in the top ten. These data belong to a study of OX40 agonist ivuxolimab in advanced cancers. On the study more broadly: Ivuxolimab, which is an agonistic anti-OX40 (CD134) antibody, was administered to the patients. The dose-escalation cohort was about 87% male, with a mean age of around 60 years, ranging roughly 20 to 90.

V and J are TRBV25-1 and TRBJ1-2; 7 positions match TRBD1. The sequence came from an adult with an advanced solid tumor such as melanoma, head and neck, liver or kidney cancer. The starting material was CD4+ or CD8+ T cells sorted from blood, obtained in a trial of the OX40 agonist ivuxolimab. The CDR3, as DNA: TGTGCCAGCAGTGAACCTGGCTCTGGGACAGCCTATGGCTACACCTTC. Encoded protein: CASSEPGSGTAYGYTF.